Each of the 7 T cell receptor beta chains below was sequenced from the same sample in a study of blood T cell repertoires in COVID-19. The method was immunoSEQ multiplex PCR; TCRdb's version includes in-frame clones alone and lacks a portion of them. The table shows roughly 200,000 clones, with roughly 89% occurring only once. The specimen sequenced was peripheral blood. The origin of the receptors is a man in his 60s who had recovered from COVID-19.

The genes are TRBV19 and TRBJ1-5; 7 bases fit TRBD1. The CDR3 consists of 14 residues. With 10 bases clipped from V and 7 bases from J, the junction kept 13 bases outside the gene matches. Germline CDR1 is LNHDA and CDR2 is SQIVND (reference sequence). The CDR3 protein is CATAVLRGLQPQHF. In DNA, the CDR3 is TGTGCCACCGCAGTCCTCAGGGGGTTGCAGCCCCAGCATTTT. The full variable domain, with the rest looked up from reference TRBV19 and TRBJ1-5, is DGGITQSPKYLFRKEGQNVTLSCEQNLNHDAMYWYRQDPGQGLRLIYYSQIVNDFQKGDIAEGYSVSREKKESFPLTVTSAQKNPTAFYLCATAVLRGLQPQHFGDGTRLSIL.

The gene calls are TRBV18 and TRBJ1-3, with TRBD1 matching over 8 bases. Germline values: CDR1 KGHSH, CDR2 LQKENI. V was pared by 5 bases and J by 10 bases, with 4 bases of the junction left unmatched. CDR3 length: 12 amino acids. The CDR3 DNA reads as TGTGCCAGCTCAAAGGACAGGGCGACCATATATTTT. As protein: CASSKDRATIYF.

For this clone: A read error may be the cause here, since a much bigger clone is one base away. Other DNA sequences from this sample encode an identical CDR3 as well. The CDR3 spells CASSQPRGTGHEQYF. The CDR3 bases are TGTGCCAGCAGCCAGCCCCGAGGGACAGGGCACGAGCAGTACTTC. This chain joins TRBV4-2 and TRBJ2-7; 9 positions agree with TRBD1. Germline assignment: CDR1 LGHNA and CDR2 YNFKEQ. V dropped 3 bases and J dropped 5; count of bases not matched to a gene: 8. This CDR3 comprises 15 residues.

This chain links TRBV28 with TRBJ2-1; possible D gene TRBD1, 5 bases. The CDR3 is 15 residues long. Germline loops: CDR1 MDHEN, CDR2 SYDVKM. Trimming shortened V by 3 bases and J by 0 bases, and 9 bases separated the two germline ends. CDR3 DNA sequence: TGTGCCAGCAGTTTGGCGACAGCCTCCTACAATGAGCAGTTCTTC. Protein: CASSLATASYNEQFF.

This clone came up once. The chain joins TRBV27 to TRBJ2-2; D is uncertain. V was cut by 3 bases and J by 0 bases, with 11 bases left in between. The CDR3 is 16 amino acids. The V gene's germline CDR1 is MNHEY and CDR2 SMNVEV (reference sequence). The CDR3 DNA is TGTGCCAGCAGTTTTCGCAGGTTCGCGAACACCGGGGAGCTGTTTTTT. As protein: CASSFRRFANTGELFF.

J is TRBJ1-3 and V is TRBV27, with D possibly matching TRBD1 (5 bases). Germline lookup yields CDR1 MNHEY and CDR2 SMNVEV (reference sequence). The CDR3 is made up of 14 amino acids. Trimming took off 6 bases at V and 4 bases at J, with 13 bases between the two ends. CDR3 in amino acids: CASRDSGRGNTIYF. CDR3 in DNA: TGTGCCAGCAGAGACTCAGGGAGGGGAAACACCATATATTTT.

The V gene is TRBV5-5, the J gene TRBJ2-5, with D possibly matching TRBD1 (6 bases). Deletions cut 8 bases from V and 1 base from J, with 18 bases between. This CDR3 is 15 amino acids long. The germline V gene encodes CDR1 SGHKS and CDR2 YYEKEE (reference sequence). The CDR3 coding sequence is TGTGCCAGTTTAGGGCAGGGGCACATCCAAGAGACCCAGTACTTC. Its translation is CASLGQGHIQETQYF.